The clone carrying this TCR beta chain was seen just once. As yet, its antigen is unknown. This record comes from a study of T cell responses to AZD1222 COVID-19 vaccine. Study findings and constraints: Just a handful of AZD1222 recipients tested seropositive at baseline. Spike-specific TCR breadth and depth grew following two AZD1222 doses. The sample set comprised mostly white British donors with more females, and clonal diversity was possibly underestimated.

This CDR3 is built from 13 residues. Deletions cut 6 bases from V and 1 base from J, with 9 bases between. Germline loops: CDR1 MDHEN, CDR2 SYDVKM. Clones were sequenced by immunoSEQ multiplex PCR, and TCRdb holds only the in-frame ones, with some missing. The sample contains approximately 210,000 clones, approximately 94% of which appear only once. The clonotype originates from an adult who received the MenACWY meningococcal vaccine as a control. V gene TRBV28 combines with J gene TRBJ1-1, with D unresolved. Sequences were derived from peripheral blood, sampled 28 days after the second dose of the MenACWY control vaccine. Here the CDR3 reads CASSPGPNTEAFF. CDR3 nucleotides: TGTGCCAGCAGCCCCGGACCGAACACTGAAGCTTTCTTT.